This TCR beta chain appears in the sequencing data of a study of Ad26.COV2.S vaccination and SARS-CoV-2 variants. On the study more broadly: Among those in the COV1001 Ad26.COV2.S trial arm was the donor.

Sequenced by immunoSEQ multiplex PCR; TCRdb stores in-frame clones only, minus some. The sample consists of roughly 390,000 clones, around 85% of them appearing once. The CDR3 runs 14 residues. CDR1 and CDR2 from the germline V gene are WSHSY and SAAADI. The V gene lost 2 bases and the J gene lost 3 bases, with 10 bases spanning the gap. This clone appeared a single time. Documented treatment: 19 received Ad26.COV2.S at low or high dose, single or two shots; about 5 received placebo; per-sample allocation not given. The samples were gathered on day 63 after the first injection of vaccine or placebo. The clonotype comes from a person aged 18 to 59 who received the Ad26.COV2.S COVID-19 vaccine or a placebo. Specimen: peripheral blood, collected in a trial of Ad26.COV2.S vaccine versus placebo. This chain connects TRBV10-2 to TRBJ1-1; TRBD1 is a possible D gene (5 bases). The CDR3: CASSEVGADTEAFF. CDR3 DNA: TGCGCCAGCAGTGAGGTTGGGGCGGACACTGAAGCTTTCTTT.